The source of this T cell receptor (beta chain) is a study of beta chain features in type 1 diabetes. Study-level results: The influence of HLA type on TCRB rearrangement stayed undetermined.

In regard to this clone: Its antigen is still unknown.

Expressed TCRB transcripts were sequenced, since all the RNA that had been isolated was reverse transcribed. Samples of naive, central memory and regulatory T cells yielded a mean of about 3.9 million reads. Here immunoSEQ multiplex PCR was the method, and the copy in TCRdb shows in-frame clones only, minus some. Among about 260,000 clones, 68% were seen once, and the ten largest hold almost 0.055%. The trim removed 5 bases at V and 2 bases at J, leaving 5 bases unmatched. This CDR3 contains 14 residues. Germline values: CDR1 MNHEY, CDR2 SMNVEV (reference sequence). Averaging approximately 120 mL, one heparinised blood draw was given by each donor.

The specimen sequenced was naive CD4+ T cells from blood. The J gene is TRBJ2-5, the V gene TRBV27; 7 nucleotides line up with TRBD1. The clonotype was recovered from a man aged 30 to 39 in good health. CDR3 sequence: CASSPRQGQETQYF. The CDR3 DNA is TGTGCCAGCAGTCCCCGACAGGGACAAGAGACCCAGTACTTC.